The T cell receptor beta chain described here comes from a study of metastatic and nonmetastatic thyroid tumors. On the study more broadly: Repertoire comparison spanned blood and tumor or nodule tissue of malignant and benign thyroid patients.

Germline CDR1 is SGHNT and CDR2 is YENEEA. The CDR3 runs to 15 residues. TCRdb reanalyzed the PCR reads via MiXCR. The sample holds roughly 35,000 clones, approximately 16% seen once. In its sample, this clone was seen many times. What it binds is not known. A much larger clone differs from this one at a single base, so this may be a read error. The same CDR3 arises from other DNA sequences in this sample as well. Study conclusions and caveats: Reportedly, malignant thyroid tumors had significantly higher TCR beta diversity than benign nodules, in blood and tumor.

Not a single patient had been given any form of treatment at any point before undergoing thyroid surgery. The receptor was derived from a female donor with papillary thyroid cancer or a benign thyroid nodule (not recorded which). Some clones in this sample may be carry-over from other donors' samples. What was sequenced was blood. This chain joins TRBV11-3 and TRBJ2-3; 7 bases map to TRBD2. The CDR3 reads CASSLGVAGSDTQYF. As DNA, the CDR3 is TGTGCCAGCAGCTTAGGAGTAGCGGGTTCAGATACGCAGTACTTT. The variable domain in full, completed from reference TRBV11-3 and TRBJ2-3, reads EAGVVQSPRYKIIEKKQPVAFWCNPISGHNTLYWYLQNLGQGPELLIRYENEEAVDDSQLPKDRFSAERLKGVDSTLKIQPAELGDSAVYLCASSLGVAGSDTQYFGPGTRLTVL.